This T cell receptor beta chain came from a study of siplizumab effects on memory and regulatory T cells. This clone showed up just once. As yet, its antigen is unknown. Study-wide findings and caveats: Major contributors to the alloresponse seemed to be naive T cells, which also appeared more diverse than memory cells.

Approximately 10^5 TCR templates underwent assay in every sample. TCRdb's table, derived via immunoSEQ multiplex PCR, lists solely in-frame clones and lacks some. The repertoire holds more than 70,000 clones, with 85% to 95% as singletons. The sample taken for sequencing was CD8+ T cells sorted from blood. The receptor was derived from a human donor in good health.

CDR3 residues: CASSLFASGKSYEQYF. The CDR3 DNA reads TGTGCCAGCAGTTTATTTGCTAGCGGGAAGTCCTACGAGCAGTACTTC. The V call is TRBV27, the J call TRBJ2-7, with 9 bases identical to TRBD2. Trimming removed 1 base from V and 1 base from J; junction bases left unmatched: 5. From germline, CDR1 is MNHEY and CDR2 SMNVEV (reference sequence). The CDR3 runs 16 residues.